Listed below are T cell receptor beta chains from one sample, sequenced in a study of T-cell reconstitution after alpha-beta-depleted transplantation in children. TCRdb passed the PCR reads through MiXCR, listing each CDR3 protein once. The sample carries about 690,000 distinct CDR3 sequences, 15% to 20% recorded once. The material was PBMCs from the stem cell graft donor, obtained from the stem cell graft. These receptors originate from a human donor who donated a stem cell graft to a child with acute myeloid leukemia. CDR3s leave out the opening cysteine and the closing phenylalanine or tryptophan. The order of the fields is V gene, clone size, J gene, CDR3 protein. Size values are once, few and many counts, or a class for expanded clones, and some rows have none.

TRBV7-2	many	TRBJ1-4	ASSRDRMNEKLF
TRBV29-1	many	TRBJ1-2	SVEDGGQYGYT
TRBV6-1	many	TRBJ2-2	ASSPKQIPNTGELF
TRBV7-9	few	TRBJ2-7	ASSPRQGMDEQY
TRBV6-1	few	TRBJ1-2	ASRETGNYGYT
TRBV7-9	NA	TRBJ1-3	AGSREADPSGNTIY
TRBV10-2	NA	TRBJ1-5	ASSMDDNQPQH
TRBV20-1	many	TRBJ2-7	SAAGRGSSYEQY
TRBV29-1	many	TRBJ1-1	SALWRDRAF
TRBV20-1	many	TRBJ2-5	SARSDSRETQY
TRBV27	NA	TRBJ1-1	ASSLRRGLNTEAF
TRBV7-2	NA	TRBJ2-2	ASSSQGAGGELF
TRBV7-9	NA	TRBJ2-3	ASRYRLTDTQY
TRBV2	NA	TRBJ2-1	ASSGGLAESYNEQF
TRBV7-9	few	TRBJ1-1	ASSSGQTPNTEAF
TRBV20-1	few	TRBJ1-5	SAHPIQGNQPQH
TRBV29-1	many	TRBJ1-5	SVAGQYNQPQH
TRBV20-1	many	TRBJ1-1	SDLPTKKYTEAF
TRBV7-9	NA	TRBJ1-1	ASSLKGGVGTEAF
TRBV24-1	NA	TRBJ2-3	ATSDFTDRDTQY
TRBV29-1	many	TRBJ2-1	SAFSGPTYNEQF
TRBV20-1	many	TRBJ2-3	SARDSGDTQY
TRBV4-3	NA	TRBJ2-1	ASSQDPPGYNEQF
TRBV7-2	NA	TRBJ1-4	ASSPRVAGGNEKLF
TRBV12-3/TRBV12-4	few	TRBJ1-2	ASLTPAFRYYGYT
TRBV12-3/TRBV12-4	many	TRBJ2-1	ASSLMAGRYNEQF
TRBV6-5	NA	TRBJ2-2	ASSYGANTGELF
TRBV20-1	many	TRBJ1-3	SATWDRVSGNTIY
TRBV29-1	many	TRBJ1-1	SVGVASGAEAF
TRBV7-3	NA	TRBJ2-1	ASSLRVGLTYNEQF
TRBV6-2/TRBV6-3	few	TRBJ2-1	ASSYLASVVAGPNEQF
TRBV7-2	NA	TRBJ1-1	ASSSRTGPNTEAF
TRBV11-1	NA	TRBJ1-3	ASSLPTGDAPSGNTIY
TRBV3-1	NA	TRBJ2-6	TSSFLAGTGGPGANVLT
TRBV7-8	few	TRBJ2-1	ASSHQATGTHSYNEQF
TRBV5-1	few	TRBJ2-3	ASSLEAGGFDTQY
TRBV6-1	many	TRBJ1-5	ASSEFGTDQPQH
TRBV2	NA	TRBJ1-5	ASSREGQNQPQH
TRBV5-5	many	TRBJ2-7	ASSLPGPASYEQY
TRBV15	many	TRBJ2-1	ATSRDIGQGRRNEQF
TRBV6-2/TRBV6-3	NA	TRBJ2-5	ASSYPLRQLPQETQY
TRBV7-9	few	TRBJ1-1	ASEGQGATEAF
TRBV4-1	NA	TRBJ1-4	ASSQFAMGRGPEKLF
TRBV7-2	many	TRBJ2-7	ASSLESGGPSYEQY
TRBV20-1	many	TRBJ1-5	SAMGDPSNQPQH
TRBV29-1	many	TRBJ2-5	SVEEGTETQY
TRBV20-1	many	TRBJ1-1	SARRGRTEAF
TRBV15	many	TRBJ2-7	ATSRDRSYEQY
TRBV12-3/TRBV12-4	many	TRBJ1-5	ASGMISNQPQH
TRBV12-3/TRBV12-4	NA	TRBJ1-6	ASSLGTAATNSPLH
TRBV12-3/TRBV12-4	NA	TRBJ2-1	ASCTSLGEQF
TRBV29-1	many	TRBJ1-2	SSGSANYGYT
TRBV5-4	NA	TRBJ2-6	ASSWVGSGANVLT
TRBV6-1	NA	TRBJ2-5	ASSAGLAGWETQY
TRBV7-8	NA	TRBJ2-2	ASSSRRDGELF
TRBV20-1	few	TRBJ1-1	SARDGIVWTEAF